Below are 16 T cell receptor beta chains sequenced from a single sample in a study of CD8+CD57+ T cells in acquired aplastic anemia. Researchers used genomic DNA as the template to profile TCR beta VDJ and CDR3. MiXCR was run by TCRdb on the reads, yielding one entry per CDR3 protein. The sample has about 220,000 distinct CDR3 sequences, approximately 45% seen once. Sequenced patients had shown CD8+CD57+ cell expansion by flow cytometry. The specimen was sorted CD4+, CD8+, or CD8+CD57+ T cells (not recorded which) from PBMCs. The source of these receptors is a human donor with aplastic anemia.

This sequence joins TRBV20-1 and TRBJ2-3; 10 positions agree with TRBD2. This CDR3 region has 18 residues. Germline loops: CDR1 DFQATT, CDR2 SNEGSKA (reference sequence). The ends lost 2 bases at V and 2 bases at J; junction bases unmatched: 13. The CDR3 nucleotides read TGCAGTGCTAGACCGCGGACCAGCGGGGGGGCGGTCACAGATACGCAGTATTTT. Its translation is CSARPRTSGGAVTDTQYF.

This clonotype was counted a few times. The chain links TRBV7-9 to TRBJ2-7, with 7 bases that match TRBD1. After removal of 5 bases from V and 3 bases from J, the junction contained 7 bases not matched to a gene. In germline, CDR1 is SEHNR, CDR2 FQNEAQ (reference sequence). The CDR3 consists of 14 residues. The CDR3 region has the DNA TGTGCCAGCAGCGCCCGGGACAGACACTACGAGCAGTACTTC. It yields the protein CASSARDRHYEQYF.

This rearrangement joins TRBV20-1 to TRBJ1-2, with TRBD1 matching over 7 bases. Germline V CDR1 and CDR2: DFQATT, SNEGSKA (reference sequence). The CDR3 totals 17 residues. After removal of 6 bases from V and 3 bases from J, the junction contained 19 bases not matched to a gene. CDR3 region: CSAARYGYRDSDYGYTF. CDR3 sequence (DNA): TGCAGTGCCGCTAGATATGGTTACAGGGACAGCGACTATGGCTACACCTTC.

This clonotype occurred many times. The J gene is TRBJ2-7, the V gene TRBV7-9; D call uncertain. This CDR3 spans 12 amino acids. Per the germline V gene, CDR1 is SEHNR and CDR2 is FQNEAQ (reference sequence). V was pared by 5 bases and J by 2 bases, with 7 bases between. The CDR3 here is CASSKDPYEQYF. DNA for the CDR3: TGTGCCAGCAGCAAGGACCCCTACGAGCAGTACTTC.

The J gene is TRBJ2-7, the V gene TRBV20-1, with 12 bases fitting TRBD2. Looked up from germline, CDR1 is DFQATT and CDR2 is SNEGSKA (reference sequence). V dropped 2 bases and J dropped 4; count of bases not matched to a gene: 9. The CDR3 extends over 16 amino acids. CDR3 bases: TGCAGTGCTAGACCGGCTAGCGGGAGGGAGAGGTACGAGCAGTACTTC. Protein: CSARPASGRERYEQYF.

The genes are TRBV7-9 and TRBJ2-7; TRBD1 is a possible D gene (5 bases). This CDR3 comprises 15 residues. Germline V CDR1 and CDR2: SEHNR, FQNEAQ (reference sequence). V lost 5 bases to trimming and J lost 2 bases, with 16 bases between them. CDR3 sequence reads: CASSVASRAPYEQYF. The CDR3 nucleotides are TGTGCCAGCAGCGTTGCTTCCAGGGCCCCCTACGAGCAGTACTTC.

This clonotype has a count of ten or more. The V call is TRBV19, the J call TRBJ1-5; D is ambiguous. The CDR3 runs to 16 residues. The germline CDR1 and CDR2 sequences are LNHDA and SQIVND (reference sequence). V lost 1 base to trimming and J lost 0 bases, with 10 bases between them. CDR3 sequence reads: CASSIVGGISNQPQHF. For the CDR3, the DNA is TGTGCCAGTAGTATAGTCGGAGGGATTAGCAATCAGCCCCAGCATTTT.

Many counts were recorded for this clonotype. The chain joins TRBV2 to TRBJ1-2, with 10 bases fitting TRBD1. The trim removed 3 bases at V and 4 bases at J, leaving 11 bases unmatched. Germline V gene lookup returns CDR1 SNHLY and CDR2 FYNNEI. The CDR3 totals 17 residues. CDR3: CASSDLRDRGLSYGYTF. Written as DNA, the CDR3 is TGTGCCAGCAGTGACCTAAGGGACAGGGGACTCAGCTATGGCTACACCTTC.

CDR3 nucleotides: TGTGCCATCAGTGGTGGACAGCCACCGACTAGCACAGATACGCAGTATTTT. It specifies CAISGGQPPTSTDTQYF. The chain joins TRBV10-3 to TRBJ2-3, with a tentative D call TRBD1 (6 bases). The CDR3 is made up of 17 amino acids. Deletions cut 4 bases from V and 0 bases from J, with 17 bases between. The germline gives CDR1 ENHRY, CDR2 SYGVKD.

This rearrangement joins TRBV28 to TRBJ1-3, with D unresolved. The germline V gene encodes CDR1 MDHEN and CDR2 SYDVKM. The CDR3 has 15 residues. Trimming pared 5 bases from V and 0 bases from J, leaving 11 bases between. CDR3 sequence (DNA): TGTGCCAGCAGTCTCCCGTGGGTCTCTGGAAACACCATATATTTT. Translating gives CASSLPWVSGNTIYF.

This clonotype was observed a handful of times. The chain joins TRBV2 to TRBJ2-7; D remains ambiguous. Trimming removed 2 bases at V and 0 bases at J, with 8 bases between. Germline lookup yields CDR1 SNHLY and CDR2 FYNNEI. The CDR3 has 14 amino acids. CDR3 in amino acids: CASSEWWSSYEQYF. CDR3 nucleotides: TGTGCCAGCAGTGAATGGTGGAGCTCCTACGAGCAGTACTTC.

This clonotype has just a few counts. The gene calls are TRBV7-9 and TRBJ1-1; D gene ambiguous. V lost 3 bases and J lost 1, with 9 bases in between. Germline V CDR1 and CDR2: SEHNR, FQNEAQ (reference sequence). The CDR3 has 14 amino acids. The CDR3 DNA follows: TGTGCCAGCAGCTTTCCCTTCGAGAACACTGAAGCTTTCTTT. It specifies CASSFPFENTEAFF.

This sequence joins TRBV15 and TRBJ1-3, with D maybe TRBD1 (6 bases). The V gene's germline CDR1 is LNHNV and CDR2 YYDKDF (reference sequence). V was trimmed by 2 bases and J by 8 bases, leaving 16 bases between them. The CDR3 is made up of 15 amino acids. The chain's CDR3 is CATSRPEGGRHTIYF. DNA for the CDR3: TGTGCCACCAGCAGACCAGAGGGGGGCCGGCACACCATATATTTT. Based on the CDR3 plus reference TRBV15 and TRBJ1-3, the full variable domain is DAMVIQNPRYQVTQFGKPVTLSCSQTLNHNVMYWYQQKSSQAPKLLFHYYDKDFNNEADTPDNFQSRRPNTSFCFLDIRSPGLGDTAMYLCATSRPEGGRHTIYFGEGSWLTVV.

This clonotype was seen ten or more times. This chain joins TRBV7-9 and TRBJ2-4, with D perhaps matching TRBD1 or TRBD2 (5 bases each). The CDR3 loop spans 16 amino acids. Germline CDR1 and CDR2: SEHNR and FQNEAQ (reference sequence). V dropped 1 base and J dropped 1 base, with 11 bases sitting between them. CDR3 region: CASSLGGERAKNIQYF. The CDR3, as DNA: TGTGCCAGCAGCTTAGGAGGGGAAAGGGCCAAAAACATTCAGTACTTC. Full variable domain (outside the CDR3, taken from reference TRBV7-9 and TRBJ2-4): DTGVSQNPRHKITKRGQNVTFRCDPISEHNRLYWYRQTLGQGPEFLTYFQNEAQLEKSRLLSDRFSAERPKGSFSTLEIQRTEQGDSAMYLCASSLGGERAKNIQYFGAGTRLSVL.

The chain recombines TRBV29-1 with TRBJ2-5; TRBD1 matches at 7 bases. V shed 5 bases and J 7 bases; nucleotides not matched to a gene: 10. The CDR3 is 13 amino acids. Germline V lookup: CDR1 SQVTM, CDR2 ANQGSEA. This CDR3 reads CSVNRDRQGTQYF. For the CDR3, the DNA is TGCAGCGTTAATCGGGACAGACAGGGGACCCAGTACTTC. Together with reference TRBV29-1 and TRBJ2-5, the CDR3 gives the full variable domain: SAVISQKPSRDICQRGTSLTIQCQVDSQVTMMFWYRQQPGQSLTLIATANQGSEATYESGFVIDKFPISRPNLTFSTLTVSNMSPEDSSIYLCSVNRDRQGTQYFGPGTRLLVL.

In its sample, this clonotype was seen once. Because it lacks the conserved phenylalanine or tryptophan at the end, this CDR3 is likely a read error. The DNA is left out, because the CDR3 cannot be placed on it with certainty; the CDR3 is given as TCRdb lists it. The V call is TRBV7-8, the J call TRBJ2-2. Ends included, the CDR3 has 8 residues. Germline V gene sequence: CDR1 SGHVS, CDR2 FQNEAQ. The CDR3 reads CASSKMGR.